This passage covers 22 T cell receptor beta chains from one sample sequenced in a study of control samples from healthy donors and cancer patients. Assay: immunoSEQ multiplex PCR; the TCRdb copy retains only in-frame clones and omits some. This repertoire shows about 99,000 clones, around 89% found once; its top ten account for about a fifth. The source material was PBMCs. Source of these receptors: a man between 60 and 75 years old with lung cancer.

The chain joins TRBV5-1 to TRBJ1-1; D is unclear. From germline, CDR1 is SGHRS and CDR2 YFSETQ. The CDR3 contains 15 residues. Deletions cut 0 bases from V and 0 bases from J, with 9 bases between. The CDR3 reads CASSLEATMNTEAFF. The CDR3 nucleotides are TGCGCCAGCAGCTTGGAGGCCACCATGAACACTGAAGCTTTCTTT.

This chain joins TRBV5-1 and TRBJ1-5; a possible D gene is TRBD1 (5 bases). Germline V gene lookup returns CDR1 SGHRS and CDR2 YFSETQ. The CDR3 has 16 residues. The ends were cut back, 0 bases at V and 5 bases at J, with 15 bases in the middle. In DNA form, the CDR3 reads TGCGCCAGCAGCTTGGAGGGAGGGGTGGGCTATCAGCCCCAGCATTTT. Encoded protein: CASSLEGGVGYQPQHF. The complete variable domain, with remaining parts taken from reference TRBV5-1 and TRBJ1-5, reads KAGVTQTPRYLIKTRGQQVTLSCSPISGHRSVSWYQQTPGQGLQFLFEYFSETQRNKGNFPGRFSGRQFSNSRSEMNVSTLELGDSALYLCASSLEGGVGYQPQHFGDGTRLSIL.

The CDR3 here is CASSQDRGTTEAFF. The CDR3 coding sequence is TGTGCCAGCAGCCAAGATCGGGGGACCACTGAAGCTTTCTTT. J is TRBJ1-1 and V is TRBV3-1 (or the pseudogene TRBV3-2); the D gene is possibly TRBD1 (5 bases). V was cut by 0 bases and J by 4 bases, with 9 bases left in between. The germline gives CDR1 LGHDT, CDR2 YNNKEL (reference sequence). The CDR3 is 14 amino acids.

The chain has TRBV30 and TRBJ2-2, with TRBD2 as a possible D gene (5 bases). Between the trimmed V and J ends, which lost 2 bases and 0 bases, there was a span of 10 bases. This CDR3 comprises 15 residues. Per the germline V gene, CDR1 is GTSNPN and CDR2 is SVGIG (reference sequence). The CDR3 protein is CAWSRSGANTGELFF. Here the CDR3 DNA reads TGTGCCTGGAGTCGCAGCGGCGCGAACACCGGGGAGCTGTTTTTT.

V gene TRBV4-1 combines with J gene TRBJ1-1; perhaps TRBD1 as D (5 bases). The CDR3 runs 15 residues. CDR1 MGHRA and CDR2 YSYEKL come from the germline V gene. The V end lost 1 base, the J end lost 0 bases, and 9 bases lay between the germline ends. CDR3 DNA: TGCGCCAGCAGCCAAGTTGGGACTTTGAACACTGAAGCTTTCTTT. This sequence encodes CASSQVGTLNTEAFF.

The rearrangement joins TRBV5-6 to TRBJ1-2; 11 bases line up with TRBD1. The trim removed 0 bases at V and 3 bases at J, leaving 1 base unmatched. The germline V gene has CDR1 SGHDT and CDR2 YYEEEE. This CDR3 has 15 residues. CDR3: CASSLEGQGDYGYTF. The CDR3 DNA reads TGTGCCAGCAGCTTGGAGGGACAGGGGGACTATGGCTACACCTTC.

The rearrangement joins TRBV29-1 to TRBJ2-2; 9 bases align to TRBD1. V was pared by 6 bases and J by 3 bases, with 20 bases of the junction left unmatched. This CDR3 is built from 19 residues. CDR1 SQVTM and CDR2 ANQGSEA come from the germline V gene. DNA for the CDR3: TGCAGCGTCCGACCGGGACAGGGTTCTGGGGGGGGAGACACCGGGGAGCTGTTTTTT. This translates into CSVRPGQGSGGGDTGELFF.

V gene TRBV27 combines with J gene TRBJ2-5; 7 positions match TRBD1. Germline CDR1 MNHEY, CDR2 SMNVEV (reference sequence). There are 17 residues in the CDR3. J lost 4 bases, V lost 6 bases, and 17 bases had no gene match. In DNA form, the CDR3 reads TGTGCCAGCAGCCAGAACGGGCGGACAGGAGGAGGAGAGACCCAGTACTTC. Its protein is CASSQNGRTGGGETQYF.

The CDR3 sequence is CASRPTGTGVTGELFF. The CDR3 coding sequence is TGTGCCAGCAGGCCTACCGGGACAGGGGTCACCGGGGAGCTGTTTTTT. The rearrangement links TRBV3-1 (or the pseudogene TRBV3-2) to TRBJ2-2; TRBD1 matches at 10 bases. The junction had 8 bases not matched to a gene; V was cut back by 6 bases and J by 4 bases. Germline V CDR1 and CDR2: LGHDT, YNNKEL (reference sequence). There are 16 residues in the CDR3.

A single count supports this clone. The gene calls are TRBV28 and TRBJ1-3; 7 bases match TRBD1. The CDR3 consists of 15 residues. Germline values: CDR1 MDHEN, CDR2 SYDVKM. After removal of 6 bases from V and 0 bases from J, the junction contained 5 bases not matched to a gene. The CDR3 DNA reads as TGTGCCAGCAGGTCCGGGACAGTCTCTGGAAACACCATATATTTT. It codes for CASRSGTVSGNTIYF. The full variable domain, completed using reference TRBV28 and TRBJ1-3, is DVKVTQSSRYLVKRTGEKVFLECVQDMDHENMFWYRQDPGLGLRLIYFSYDVKMKEKGDIPEGYSVSREKKERFSLILESASTNQTSMYLCASRSGTVSGNTIYFGEGSWLTVV.

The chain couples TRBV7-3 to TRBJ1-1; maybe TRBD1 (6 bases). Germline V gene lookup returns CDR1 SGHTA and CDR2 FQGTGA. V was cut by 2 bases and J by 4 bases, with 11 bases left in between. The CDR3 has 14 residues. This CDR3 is CASSLVQGTTEAFF. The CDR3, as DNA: TGTGCCAGCAGCTTAGTCCAGGGGACCACTGAAGCTTTCTTT.

DNA for the CDR3: TGTGCCTGGCAGCGGACAGGTAGAGGTGAAAAACTGTTTTTT. As protein: CAWQRTGRGEKLFF. The genes are TRBV30 and TRBJ1-4, with 7 bases identical to TRBD1. The CDR3 is made up of 14 amino acids. Germline CDR1 reads GTSNPN; CDR2 reads SVGIG (reference sequence). With V trimmed by 5 bases and J by 7 bases, 10 bases remained unmatched. Variable domain in full (rest from reference TRBV30 and TRBJ1-4): SQTIHQWPATLVQPVGSPLSLECTVEGTSNPNLYWYRQAAGRGLQLLFYSVGIGQISSEVPQNLSASRPQDRQFILSSKKLLLSDSGFYLCAWQRTGRGEKLFFGSGTQLSVL.

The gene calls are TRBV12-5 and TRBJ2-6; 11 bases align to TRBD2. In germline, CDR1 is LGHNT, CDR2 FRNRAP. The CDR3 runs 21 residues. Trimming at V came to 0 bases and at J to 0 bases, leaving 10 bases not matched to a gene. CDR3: CASGLVRLAGGLSSGANVLTF. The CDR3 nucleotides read TGTGCTAGTGGTTTGGTACGTCTAGCGGGGGGACTAAGCTCTGGGGCCAACGTCCTGACTTTC.

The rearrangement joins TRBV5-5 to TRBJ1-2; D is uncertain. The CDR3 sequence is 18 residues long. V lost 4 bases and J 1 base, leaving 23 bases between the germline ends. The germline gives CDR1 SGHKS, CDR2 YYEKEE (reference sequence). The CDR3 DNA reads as TGTGCCAGCAGCACCCGGGTGGAAGGGCCGGTCTTTAACTATGGCTACACCTTC. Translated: CASSTRVEGPVFNYGYTF.

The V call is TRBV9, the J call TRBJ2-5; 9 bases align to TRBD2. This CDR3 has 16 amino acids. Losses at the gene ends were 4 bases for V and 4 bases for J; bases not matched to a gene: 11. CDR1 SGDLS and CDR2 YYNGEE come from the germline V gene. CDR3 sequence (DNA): TGTGCCAGCAGCCCGGACCTCAAGCGGGGGGTAGAGACCCAGTACTTC. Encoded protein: CASSPDLKRGVETQYF.

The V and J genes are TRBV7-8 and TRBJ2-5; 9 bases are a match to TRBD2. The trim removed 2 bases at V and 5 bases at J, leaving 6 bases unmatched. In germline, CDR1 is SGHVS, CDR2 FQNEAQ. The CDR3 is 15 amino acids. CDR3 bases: TGTGCCAGCAGCTTAAAGCGGGGGGTCGGCGAGACCCAGTACTTC. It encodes CASSLKRGVGETQYF.

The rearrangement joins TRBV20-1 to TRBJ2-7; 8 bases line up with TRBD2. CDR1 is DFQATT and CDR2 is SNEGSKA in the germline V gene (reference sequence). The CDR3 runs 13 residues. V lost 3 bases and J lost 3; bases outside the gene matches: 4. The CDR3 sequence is CSASRGGNYEQYF. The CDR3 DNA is TGCAGTGCTAGTCGGGGGGGGAACTACGAGCAGTACTTC.

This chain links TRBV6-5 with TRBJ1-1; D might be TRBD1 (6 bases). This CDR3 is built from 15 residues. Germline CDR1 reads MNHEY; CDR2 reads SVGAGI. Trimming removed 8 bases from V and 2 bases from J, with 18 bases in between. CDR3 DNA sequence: TGTGCCAGCTGGCCCTCGGGACACATAAACACTGAAGCTTTCTTT. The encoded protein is CASWPSGHINTEAFF.

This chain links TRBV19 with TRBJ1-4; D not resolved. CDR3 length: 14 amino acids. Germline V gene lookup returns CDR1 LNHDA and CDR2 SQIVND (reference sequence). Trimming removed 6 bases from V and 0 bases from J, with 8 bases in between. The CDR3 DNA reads TGTGCCAGTAGAAGGGCAGCAACTAATGAAAAACTGTTTTTT. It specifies CASRRAATNEKLFF.

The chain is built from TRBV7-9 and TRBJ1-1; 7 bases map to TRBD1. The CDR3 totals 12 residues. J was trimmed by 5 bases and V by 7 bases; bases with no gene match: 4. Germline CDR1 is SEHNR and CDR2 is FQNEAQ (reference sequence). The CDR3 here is CASNKQGTEAFF. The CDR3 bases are TGTGCCAGCAACAAACAGGGGACTGAAGCTTTCTTT.

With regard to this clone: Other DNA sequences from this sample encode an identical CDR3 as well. In DNA form, the CDR3 reads TGTGCCAGCAGCTTTGAAGGGTTTAGTACGGACACCATATATTTT. It is translated as CASSFEGFSTDTIYF. The rearrangement uses TRBV11-2 and TRBJ1-3; D ambiguous. Germline V lookup: CDR1 SGHAT, CDR2 FQNNGV. V was pared by 3 bases and J by 8 bases, with 17 bases between. The CDR3 totals 15 residues.

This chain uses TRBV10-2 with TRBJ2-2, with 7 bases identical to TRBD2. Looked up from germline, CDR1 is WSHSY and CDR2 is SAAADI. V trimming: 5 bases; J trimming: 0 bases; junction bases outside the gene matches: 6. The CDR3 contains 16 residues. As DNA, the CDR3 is TGCGCCAGCAGTAACCTAGCGGTCGCGAACACCGGGGAGCTGTTTTTT. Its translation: CASSNLAVANTGELFF.